This T cell receptor beta chain was sequenced during a study of T cell repertoires in cytomegalovirus infection. Study-level information: Indications of both CMV infection and matching HLA type were provided by public TCR beta signatures. Study-level results: In two of eight donors, the top clonotype was HLA-C-restricted CMV-specific.

TCRdb used MiXCR to reprocess the reads, holding one entry per CDR3 protein. The table has 150,000 or so distinct CDR3 sequences, roughly a quarter seen once. Comments on this clonotype: What it binds is unknown.

This TCR derives from a human donor in good health (CMV status not recorded). Some clones in this sample may be carry-over from other donors' samples. Sequencing was performed on PBMCs.

CDR3 sequence: CASSYDTGGLDGELFF. The DNA of the CDR3 is TGTGCCAGCAGTTATGACACAGGGGGCTTGGACGGGGAGCTGTTTTTT. V gene TRBV6-8 combines with J gene TRBJ2-2; 9 bases map to TRBD1. The CDR3 totals 16 residues. The germline CDR1 and CDR2 sequences are MNHGY and SAAAGT. After removal of 3 bases from V and 7 bases from J, the junction contained 9 bases not matched to a gene.